This is a list of T cell receptor beta chains from one sample in a study of blood T cell repertoires in COVID-19. TCRdb's table, derived via immunoSEQ multiplex PCR, lists solely in-frame clones and lacks some. Of around 100,000 clones in the sample, about 90% were seen once. The specimen was peripheral blood. All receptors come from a man aged 25 to 45 in a cohort sampled during active COVID-19. Both conserved end residues are part of each CDR3. Fields, in order: clone size, D gene, V gene, J gene, CDR3 DNA, CDR3 protein. D genes are given only for firm matches. Size values are once, few and many counts, or a class for expanded clones, and some rows have none.

>-|TRBD1|TRBV7-9|TRBJ1-4
TGTGCCAGCAGCGAGACAGGGGGCAATGAAAAACTGTTTTTT
CASSETGGNEKLFF
>-|TRBD2|TRBV10-3|TRBJ2-7
TGTGCCATCAGTGGAATGACTAGCGGGACCTACGAGCAGTACTTC
CAISGMTSGTYEQYF
>-|-|TRBV4-1|TRBJ1-1
TGCGCCAGCAGCCAAGAACACGGGTTCTATGAAGCTTTCTTT
CASSQEHGFYEAFF
>-|-|TRBV6-2/TRBV6-3|TRBJ1-1
TGTGCCAGCACCCCGGGGGGGGTTACTGAAGCTTTCTTT
CASTPGGVTEAFF
>once|TRBD2|TRBV5-4|TRBJ2-1
TGTGCCAGCAGCGGCGATAGCGGGGGGATATACAATGAGCAGTTCTTC
CASSGDSGGIYNEQFF
>-|-|TRBV27|TRBJ2-1
TGTGCCACAGGGGTCTACAATGAGCAGTTCTTC
CATGVYNEQFF
>-|-|TRBV11-2|TRBJ2-7
TGTGCCAGCAGCTTAGATGCGGCGGGGCTCTCCTACGAGCAGTACTTC
CASSLDAAGLSYEQYF
>-|TRBD1|TRBV27|TRBJ1-2
TGTGCCAGCAGTTTAGCAGGGGGCCCTAACTATGGCTACACCTTC
CASSLAGGPNYGYTF
>-|TRBD2|TRBV15|TRBJ2-1
TGTGCCACCAGCGGGGGGGGTTTCTCCTACAATGAGCAGTTCTTC
CATSGGGFSYNEQFF
>-|TRBD1|TRBV9|TRBJ1-1
TGTGCCAGCAGCGGGACAGGGTGGAACACTGAAGCTTTCTTT
CASSGTGWNTEAFF
>-|-|TRBV7-3|TRBJ2-2
TGTGCCAGCAGCTTAAGGGGGACTTCGAACACCGGGGAGCTGTTTTTT
CASSLRGTSNTGELFF
>-|TRBD1|TRBV25-1|TRBJ2-3
TGTGCCAGCAGTGAATCCCCTGGGCAGGGGGTGACAGATACGCAGTATTTT
CASSESPGQGVTDTQYF
>-|TRBD1|TRBV5-4|TRBJ2-5
TGTGCCAGCAGCCAAATGACAGGGGGCTTTGGGGAGACCCAGTACTTC
CASSQMTGGFGETQYF
>-|TRBD2|TRBV24-1|TRBJ2-1
TGTGCCACCAGTGTCCGGGGGGGGGAGTACAATGAGCAGTTCTTC
CATSVRGGEYNEQFF
>once|TRBD2|TRBV7-8|TRBJ2-4
TGTGCCAGCAGCTCGCTCAGACTAGCGGGGGGGACGGTAGCCAAAAACATTCAGTACTTC
CASSSLRLAGGTVAKNIQYF
>-|TRBD2|TRBV5-3|TRBJ2-3
TGTGCCAGAAGCTTGTGGTCGGGAGCGGGGGAATCGCAGTATTTT
CARSLWSGAGESQYF
>-|TRBD1|TRBV18|TRBJ2-2
TGTGCCAGCGCCTACGACAGGGGTAGATCCGGGGAGCTGTTTTTT
CASAYDRGRSGELFF
>-|TRBD2|TRBV19|TRBJ2-3
TGTGCCAGTAGTGGGGCTAGCGGGGTCTCAGATACGCAGTATTTT
CASSGASGVSDTQYF
>-|TRBD2|TRBV28|TRBJ2-1
TGTGCCAGCAGTTTGGACAGCGGGGGGCCCTACAATGAGCAGTTCTTC
CASSLDSGGPYNEQFF
>-|TRBD1|TRBV6-5|TRBJ2-7
TGTGCCAGCAGTTACGGGACAGGGGGACCCTACGAGCAGTACTTC
CASSYGTGGPYEQYF